This T cell receptor (beta chain) was sequenced during a study of yellow fever vaccine responses in identical twins. Via MiXCR, TCRdb re-called the RT-PCR reads, giving one row per CDR3 protein. The table shows about 34,000 distinct CDR3 sequences, with 45% to 65% occurring only once. Findings and caveats of the study: Twins reportedly had a vaccine T cell response that seemed partly convergent, partly personalized.

This clonotype was recorded a few times. Antigen: not known. The sample was T cells from blood (PBMCs), unsorted or a sorted subset (not recorded which), taken before or after yellow fever vaccination (not recorded which). This TCR was sampled from a woman between 18 and 29 years old who received the yellow fever vaccine.

Here the CDR3 reads CASSYGHLAGYGYTF. In DNA form, the CDR3 reads TGTGCCAGCAGTTACGGACACCTGGCTGGGTATGGCTACACCTTC. The chain has TRBV6-5 and TRBJ1-2; D is possibly TRBD1 (5 bases). The CDR3 runs to 15 residues. CDR1 and CDR2 (germline): MNHEY, SVGAGI. V was trimmed by 2 bases and J by 5 bases, leaving 15 bases between them.